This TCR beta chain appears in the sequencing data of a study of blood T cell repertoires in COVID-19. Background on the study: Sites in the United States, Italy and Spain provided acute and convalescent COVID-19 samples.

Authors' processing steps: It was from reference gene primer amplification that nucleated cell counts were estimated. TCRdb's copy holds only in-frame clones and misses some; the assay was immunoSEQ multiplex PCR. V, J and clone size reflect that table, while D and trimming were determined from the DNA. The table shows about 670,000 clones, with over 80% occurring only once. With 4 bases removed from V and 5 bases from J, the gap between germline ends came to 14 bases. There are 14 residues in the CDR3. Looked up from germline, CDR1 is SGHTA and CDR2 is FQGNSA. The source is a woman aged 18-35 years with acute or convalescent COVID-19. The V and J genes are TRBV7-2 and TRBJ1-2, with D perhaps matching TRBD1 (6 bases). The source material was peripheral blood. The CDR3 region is CASSYPTGAYGYTF. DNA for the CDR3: TGTGCCAGCAGCTATCCGACAGGCGCTTATGGCTACACCTTC.